This TCR beta chain emerged from a study of T cell repertoires in cytomegalovirus infection. Study-wide context: CMV infection plus the matching HLA type was flagged by public TCR beta signatures. General study findings and limits: There were carriers of CMV plus the relevant HLA, and cumulative public TCR beta family frequency identified them.

The germline V gene encodes CDR1 LNHDA and CDR2 SQIVND (reference sequence). This CDR3 comprises 15 residues. Regarding this clonotype: Antigen unknown. One junction end disagrees with the germline gene, perhaps due to a read error.

Each CDR3 protein is one row after TCRdb ran MiXCR on the reads. The sample holds about 130,000 distinct CDR3 sequences, roughly 32% seen once. This TCR came from a human donor in good health (CMV status not recorded). Some clones in this sample may be carry-over from other donors' samples. The sequencing used CD8+ T cells from cultured PBMCs, collected from culture after CMV antigen stimulation. The gene calls are TRBV19 and TRBJ1-2, with D unclear. CDR3 amino acids: CASSIDWALDYVYTF. CDR3 DNA: TGTGCCAGTAGTATAGATTGGGCCCTTGACTATGTCTACACCTTC.